This paragraph reports one T cell receptor (beta chain). Its antigen is still unknown. HCMV-specific IgG was detected in serum with a commercial ELISA kit to determine HCMV serostatus. Ficoll density gradient centrifugation was used to isolate peripheral blood mononuclear cells from blood. Sequences SGHDT (CDR1) and YYEEEE (CDR2) are obtained from the germline V gene. The CDR3 goes from the cysteine to the phenylalanine over 14 residues. The record lacks a DNA sequence. The sample belongs to a study of T cells expressing NK-cell markers (TCRdb year 2020). General notes on the study: Three sorted T-cell subsets (CD3+CD56+NKG2C+, CD3+CD56+NKG2C- and CD3+CD56-NKG2C+) from eight donors had their TCR beta-chain repertoires profiled. Seven of the eight sequenced donors were HCMV-seropositive and one was HCMV-seronegative. All eight donors whose samples were sequenced were randomly selected healthy volunteers, three of them men and five women. Illumina HiSeq 2000/2500, MiSeq or NextSeq was used to sequence libraries as 2 x 150 bp reads.

TCRdb lists the instrument as Illumina HiSeq 2000. The TCR beta cDNA libraries were made using 5'RACE template switching, a step that added both a universal primer site and unique molecular identifiers. Synthesis of cDNA was primed from the TCR beta constant segment and was followed by two consecutive PCR amplification steps. The original methods were these. MIGEC handled demultiplexing of the reads and grouping by UMI, while MiTCR was used to assemble and quantify clonotypes. To remove erroneous sequences, TCR cDNA sequences were retained only when supported by two or more reads. The tcR package was used for downstream repertoire analysis, and clonotypes were matched between fractions using CDR3 nucleotide sequence together with V segment. Antigen specificity was annotated against VDJdb with VDJmatch, allowing one amino acid substitution in CDR3. Following TCRdb reprocessing, every CDR3 protein sequence forms one entry, and DNA is not provided. The V and J calls and clone size are TCRdb's, not the authors'. This sample's clone table shows 6,500 to 9,500 distinct CDR3 sequences. Of the sample, 62% is held by the ten largest clones.

The paper's findings and limits, for the study overall: Whether the expanded NKG2C-expressing T cell clones were specific for HCMV antigens was left unclear. Those dominant clonotypes were again the most abundant among CD3+CD56-NKG2C+ cells in a handful of donors, at about 28.3-60.1%. In over 5 donors, the dominant CD3+CD56+NKG2C+ clonotypes were among the top 10 CD8+ clonotypes and accounted for about 1.0-7.5% of CD8+ T cells.

This receptor was obtained from a man between 18 and 69 years old in good health. The sequence joins TRBV5-6 to TRBJ1-2. The sequencing sample was made of blood T cells: a sorted CD56 or NKG2C T cell subset, CD4+ or CD8+ T cells, or bulk PBMC T cells (not recorded which). For the CDR3, the sequence is CASTLGMRNYGYTF.